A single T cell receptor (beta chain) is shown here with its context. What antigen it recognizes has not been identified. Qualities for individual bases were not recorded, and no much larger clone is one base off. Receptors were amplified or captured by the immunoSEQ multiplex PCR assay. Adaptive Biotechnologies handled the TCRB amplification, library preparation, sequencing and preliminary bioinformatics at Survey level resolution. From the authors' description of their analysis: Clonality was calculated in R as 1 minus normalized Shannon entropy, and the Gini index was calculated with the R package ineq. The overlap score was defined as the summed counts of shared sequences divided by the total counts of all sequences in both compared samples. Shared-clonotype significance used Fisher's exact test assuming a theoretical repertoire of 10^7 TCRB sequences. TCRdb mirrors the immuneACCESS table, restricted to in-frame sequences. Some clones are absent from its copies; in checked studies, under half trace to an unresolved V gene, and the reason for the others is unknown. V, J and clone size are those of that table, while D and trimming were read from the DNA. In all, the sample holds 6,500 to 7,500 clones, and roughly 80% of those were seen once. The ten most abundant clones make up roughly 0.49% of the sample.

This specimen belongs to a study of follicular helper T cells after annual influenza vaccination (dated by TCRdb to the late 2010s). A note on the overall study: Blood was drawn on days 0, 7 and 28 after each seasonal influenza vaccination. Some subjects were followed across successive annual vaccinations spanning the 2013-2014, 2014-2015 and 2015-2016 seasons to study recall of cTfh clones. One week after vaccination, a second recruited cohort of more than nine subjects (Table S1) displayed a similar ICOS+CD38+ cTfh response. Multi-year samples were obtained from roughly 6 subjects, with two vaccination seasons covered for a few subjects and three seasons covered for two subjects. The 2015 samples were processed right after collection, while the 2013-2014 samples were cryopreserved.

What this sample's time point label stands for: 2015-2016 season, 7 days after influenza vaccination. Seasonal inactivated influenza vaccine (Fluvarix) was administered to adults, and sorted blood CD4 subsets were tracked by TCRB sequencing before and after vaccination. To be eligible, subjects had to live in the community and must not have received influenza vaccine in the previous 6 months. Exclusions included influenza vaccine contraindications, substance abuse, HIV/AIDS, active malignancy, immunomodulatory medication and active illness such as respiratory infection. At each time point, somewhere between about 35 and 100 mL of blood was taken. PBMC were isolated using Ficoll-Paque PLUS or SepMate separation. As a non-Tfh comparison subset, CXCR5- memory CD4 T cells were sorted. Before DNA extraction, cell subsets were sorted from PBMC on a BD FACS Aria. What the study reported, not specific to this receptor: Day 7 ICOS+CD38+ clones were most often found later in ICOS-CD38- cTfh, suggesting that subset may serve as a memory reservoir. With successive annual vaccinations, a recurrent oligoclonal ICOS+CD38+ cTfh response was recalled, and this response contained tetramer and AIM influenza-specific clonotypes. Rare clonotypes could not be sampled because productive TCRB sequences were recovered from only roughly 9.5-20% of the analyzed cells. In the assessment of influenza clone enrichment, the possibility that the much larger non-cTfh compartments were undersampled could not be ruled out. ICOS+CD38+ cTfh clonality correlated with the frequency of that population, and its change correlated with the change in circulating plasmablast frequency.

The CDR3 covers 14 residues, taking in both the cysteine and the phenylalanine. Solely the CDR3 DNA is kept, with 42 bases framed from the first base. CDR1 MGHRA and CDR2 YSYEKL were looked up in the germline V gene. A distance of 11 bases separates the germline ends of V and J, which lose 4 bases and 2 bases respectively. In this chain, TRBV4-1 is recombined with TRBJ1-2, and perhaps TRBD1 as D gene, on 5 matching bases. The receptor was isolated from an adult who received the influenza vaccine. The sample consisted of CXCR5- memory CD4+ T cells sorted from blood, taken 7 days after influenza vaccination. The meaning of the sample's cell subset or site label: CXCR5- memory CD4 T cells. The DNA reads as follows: TGCGCCAGCAGCCGGGGACCGTTGAACTATGGCTACACCTTC. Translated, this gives CASSRGPLNYGYTF.